Presented here are 27 T cell receptor beta chains from one specimen sequenced in a study of T cell changes during pregnancy in multiple sclerosis. Libraries were prepared by immunoSEQ multiplex PCR; TCRdb keeps only in-frame clonotypes and omits some of them. This table holds roughly 110,000 clones, 92% found once. Sequencing used peripheral blood, obtained in the third trimester of pregnancy. Receptors were obtained from a female donor with multiple sclerosis, enrolled in a pregnancy study.

The rearrangement joins TRBV18 to TRBJ2-1, with D tentatively TRBD1 (6 bases). The CDR3 consists of 14 residues. CDR1 and CDR2 (germline): KGHSH, LQKENI. Between the trimmed V and J ends, which lost 3 bases and 6 bases, there was a span of 12 bases. In DNA, the CDR3 is TGTGCCAGCTCACCCCTCGGACAGTCCAATGAGCAGTTCTTC. This codes for CASSPLGQSNEQFF.

The chain carries TRBV19 and TRBJ1-6; D may be TRBD1 (6 bases). CDR1 LNHDA and CDR2 SQIVND come from the germline V gene (reference sequence). V gave up 0 bases and J gave up 5 bases, with 14 bases separating them. CDR3 size: 17 residues. CDR3 region: CASSIETGGADNSPLHF. In nucleotides, the CDR3 is TGTGCCAGTAGTATAGAAACTGGGGGGGCCGATAATTCACCCCTCCACTTT.

The chain couples TRBV28 to TRBJ2-2; 14 bases line up with TRBD2. This CDR3 spans 15 amino acids. CDR1 is MDHEN and CDR2 is SYDVKM in the germline V gene. With 6 bases clipped from V and 6 bases from J, the junction kept 3 bases outside the gene matches. This chain's CDR3 is CASRQGLAGAGELFF. The CDR3 coding sequence is TGTGCCAGCAGACAGGGACTAGCGGGAGCCGGGGAGCTGTTTTTT.

V and J are TRBV9 and TRBJ2-1, with 7 bases fitting TRBD2. This CDR3 contains 15 residues. With V trimmed by 2 bases and J by 1 base, 3 bases remained unmatched. CDR1 is SGDLS, CDR2 YYNGEE, per germline. CDR3 region: CASSVNSGSYNEQFF. The DNA for the CDR3 is TGTGCCAGCAGCGTCAATAGCGGGTCCTACAATGAGCAGTTCTTC.

This chain joins TRBV7-3 and TRBJ2-7; the match to TRBD1 covers 10 bases. The germline V gene has CDR1 SGHTA and CDR2 FQGTGA. The CDR3 length is 15 residues. V shed 0 bases, J shed 4 bases, and the junction held 3 bases outside the gene matches. The CDR3 bases are TGTGCCAGCAGCTTAACGGGACAGGGGCTTTACGAGCAGTACTTC. Amino acid sequence: CASSLTGQGLYEQYF.

The V and J genes are TRBV10-3 and TRBJ1-1; 7 positions agree with TRBD1. The CDR3 runs 15 residues. Unmatched junction bases numbered 5, after V lost 4 bases and J lost 0 bases. Germline lookup yields CDR1 ENHRY and CDR2 SYGVKD. The CDR3 protein is CAISGRDSLNTEAFF. In DNA form, the CDR3 reads TGTGCCATCAGTGGTCGGGACAGCTTGAACACTGAAGCTTTCTTT.

The V call is TRBV9, the J call TRBJ2-6, with 7 bases matching TRBD2. This CDR3 comprises 16 residues. Looked up from germline, CDR1 is SGDLS and CDR2 is YYNGEE. V shed 2 bases and J 3 bases; nucleotides not matched to a gene: 5. The CDR3: CASSVGGGYGANVLTF. DNA for the CDR3: TGTGCCAGCAGCGTCGGCGGGGGATATGGGGCCAACGTCCTGACTTTC.

This clone was seen only once. This chain joins TRBV19 and TRBJ1-1; the match to TRBD1 covers 7 bases. Per the germline V gene, CDR1 is LNHDA and CDR2 is SQIVND (reference sequence). The V segment lost 5 bases and the J segment 0 bases; nucleotides outside the gene matches: 15. The CDR3 spans 18 residues. The CDR3: CASSLPLTGMKLNTEAFF. DNA for the CDR3: TGTGCCAGTAGTCTACCACTGACAGGGATGAAGTTGAACACTGAAGCTTTCTTT.

The chain has TRBV11-2 and TRBJ2-3, with 7 positions matching TRBD1. V gave up 0 bases and J gave up 5 bases; unmatched junction bases: 5. CDR3 length: 15 residues. Germline V gene sequence: CDR1 SGHAT, CDR2 FQNNGV. The CDR3 is CASSLDRDRLDTQYF. The CDR3 DNA reads as TGTGCCAGCAGCTTAGACCGGGACAGATTAGATACGCAGTATTTT.

The chain links TRBV5-8 to TRBJ1-1; the D gene is possibly TRBD1 (5 bases). Germline assignment: CDR1 SGHTS and CDR2 YDEGEE. Trimming left V 3 bases short and J 1 base short, with 7 bases between. This CDR3 spans 13 amino acids. The CDR3 bases are TGTGCCAGCAGCTGGACAAGGAACACTGAAGCTTTCTTT. This codes for CASSWTRNTEAFF. Drawing the rest from reference TRBV5-8 and TRBJ1-1, the complete variable domain is EAGVTQSPTHLIKTRGQQATLRCSPISGHTSVYWYQQALGLGLQFLLWYDEGEERNRGNFPPRFSGRQFPNYSSELNVNALELEDSALYLCASSWTRNTEAFFGQGTRLTVV.

This clone occurred once. The gene calls are TRBV5-6 and TRBJ1-6; D ambiguous. The CDR3 is 11 residues long. Trimming pared 4 bases from V and 6 bases from J, leaving 2 bases between. The V gene's germline CDR1 is SGHDT and CDR2 YYEEEE. For the CDR3, the DNA is TGTGCCAGCAGCCGTAATTCACCCCTCCACTTT. Amino acid sequence: CASSRNSPLHF. Full variable domain (missing parts from reference TRBV5-6 and TRBJ1-6): DAGVTQSPTHLIKTRGQQVTLRCSPKSGHDTVSWYQQALGQGPQFIFQYYEEEERQRGNFPDRFSGHQFPNYSSELNVNALLLGDSALYLCASSRNSPLHFGNGTRLTVT.

J is TRBJ1-1 and V is TRBV6-6; D is uncertain. V lost 4 bases and J 2 bases, leaving 11 bases between the germline ends. The germline CDR1 and CDR2 sequences are MNHNY and SVGAGI (reference sequence). This CDR3 is 14 amino acids long. CDR3 sequence reads: CASSFSSSNTEAFF. The CDR3 DNA reads as TGTGCCAGCAGTTTTTCCTCGAGTAACACTGAAGCTTTCTTT.

The chain employs TRBV7-9 and TRBJ1-2; the D is unclear. Germline V CDR1 and CDR2: SEHNR, FQNEAQ (reference sequence). The V and J ends lost 1 base and 1 base respectively, with 10 bases between them. The CDR3 has 15 residues. CDR3 in DNA: TGTGCCAGCAGCTTAGTTTTGGGAGGTAACTATGGCTACACCTTC. The encoded protein is CASSLVLGGNYGYTF.

The chain couples TRBV11-2 to TRBJ2-6; D is ambiguous. CDR3 size: 16 residues. V was shortened by 5 bases and J by 1 base, with 12 bases between the two germline ends. Per germline, CDR1 SGHAT and CDR2 FQNNGV. The CDR3 bases are TGTGCCAGCAGCGTCTTTCGAGGTTCTGGGGCCAACGTCCTGACTTTC. Its translation is CASSVFRGSGANVLTF.

CDR3 sequence (DNA): TGTGCCAGCAGCTCGACAGGGATGAACACTGAAGCTTTCTTT. It codes for CASSSTGMNTEAFF. The J gene is TRBJ1-1, the V gene TRBV5-4; the match to TRBD1 covers 7 bases. J gave up 0 bases and V 3 bases, and 2 bases lay outside the gene matches. The CDR3 has 14 residues. Germline V gives CDR1 SGHNT, CDR2 YYREEE (reference sequence).

The chain uses TRBV19 and TRBJ2-3; D is unresolved. Germline V gene data show CDR1 as LNHDA and CDR2 as SQIVND (reference sequence). V lost 1 base and J lost 0, with 5 bases in between. CDR3 length equals 14 residues. This CDR3 is CASSIGPSTDTQYF. DNA for the CDR3: TGTGCCAGTAGTATAGGGCCTAGCACAGATACGCAGTATTTT.

The J gene is TRBJ1-6, the V gene TRBV7-2; weak D call: TRBD1 (6 bases). The CDR3 consists of 15 residues. V lost 2 bases to trimming and J lost 6 bases, with 11 bases between them. Germline V CDR1 and CDR2: SGHTA, FQGNSA. CDR3 region: CASSLLGGANSPLHF. Written as DNA, the CDR3 is TGTGCCAGCAGCTTATTAGGGGGAGCTAATTCACCCCTCCACTTT.

The genes are TRBV6-5 and TRBJ1-2, with a weak D call TRBD1 (5 bases). Germline V CDR1 and CDR2: MNHEY, SVGAGI. CDR3 length: 12 residues. The germline V and J ends were trimmed by 2 bases and 7 bases, with 8 bases remaining between them. The CDR3 sequence is CASSYAGVGYTF. In DNA form, the CDR3 reads TGTGCCAGCAGTTACGCGGGGGTTGGCTACACCTTC.

V gene TRBV28 combines with J gene TRBJ2-7, with D maybe TRBD1 (7 bases). The CDR3 has 14 amino acids. Trimming took 6 bases from V and 6 from J, leaving 18 bases between them. Germline V gene sequence: CDR1 MDHEN, CDR2 SYDVKM. The CDR3 here is CASSGGTAWVEQYF. DNA for the CDR3: TGTGCCAGCAGCGGCGGGACAGCATGGGTCGAGCAGTACTTC.

J is TRBJ1-3 and V is TRBV14; D perhaps matches TRBD1 (6 bases). The CDR3 covers 16 residues. Germline V gene lookup returns CDR1 SGHDN and CDR2 FVKESK. Trimming took off 1 base at V and 2 bases at J, with 12 bases between the two ends. The CDR3: CASSQAGGSTGNTIYF. The CDR3, as DNA: TGTGCCAGCAGCCAAGCGGGGGGCTCAACTGGAAACACCATATATTTT.

V is TRBV28 and J is TRBJ1-2; 9 nucleotides line up with TRBD1. CDR3 length equals 17 residues. Trimming removed 5 bases from V and 2 bases from J; junction bases left unmatched: 12. Germline V CDR1 and CDR2: MDHEN, SYDVKM. The CDR3 loop is CASSLPGQGRANYGYTF. The CDR3 bases are TGTGCCAGCAGTCTCCCCGGACAGGGGAGAGCAAACTATGGCTACACCTTC.

The rearrangement links TRBV5-1 to TRBJ2-2; 8 positions agree with TRBD1. Germline CDR1 SGHRS, CDR2 YFSETQ. V trimming: 5 bases; J trimming: 2 bases; junction bases outside the gene matches: 5. The CDR3 totals 15 residues. The chain's CDR3 is CASREDRVNTGELFF. The CDR3 DNA reads as TGCGCCAGCAGGGAGGACAGGGTAAACACCGGGGAGCTGTTTTTT.

V gene TRBV7-3 combines with J gene TRBJ2-1; 8 bases are a match to TRBD1. Trimming took 5 bases from V and 10 from J; bases not matched to a gene: 7. The CDR3 totals 13 residues. The germline gives CDR1 SGHTA, CDR2 FQGTGA. The CDR3 loop is CASSVGQVREQFF. The CDR3 DNA reads as TGTGCCAGCAGCGTGGGACAGGTGAGGGAGCAGTTCTTC.

The chain employs TRBV7-2 and TRBJ2-5, with TRBD2 matching over 8 bases. V lost 3 bases and J lost 4; bases outside the gene matches: 10. The CDR3 length is 16 residues. The germline V gene encodes CDR1 SGHTA and CDR2 FQGNSA. CDR3 loop: CASSFRSRTSLETQYF. In DNA form, the CDR3 reads TGTGCCAGCAGCTTCAGAAGTCGGACTAGCTTAGAGACCCAGTACTTC. The full variable domain, rest sourced from reference TRBV7-2 and TRBJ2-5, is GAGVSQSPSNKVTEKGKDVELRCDPISGHTALYWYRQSLGQGLEFLIYFQGNSAPDKSGLPSDRFSAERTGGSVSTLTIQRTQQEDSAVYLCASSFRSRTSLETQYFGPGTRLLVL.

The chain combines TRBV5-4 with TRBJ2-1; TRBD2 matches 10 bases. The junction had 13 bases not matched to a gene; V was cut back by 1 base and J by 0 bases. CDR1 and CDR2 from the germline V gene are SGHNT and YYREEE (reference sequence). CDR3 length: 20 amino acids. CDR3 region: CASSLLQREGYQSSYNEQFF. In DNA, the CDR3 is TGTGCCAGCAGCTTGCTCCAGCGGGAGGGTTACCAAAGCTCCTACAATGAGCAGTTCTTC.

The chain employs TRBV4-1 and TRBJ1-3; D not certain. Germline V gene sequence: CDR1 MGHRA, CDR2 YSYEKL. This CDR3 comprises 14 residues. V lost 2 bases, J lost 0 bases, and 5 bases lay in between. The CDR3 coding sequence is TGCGCCAGCAGCCAAAGAGGCTCTGGAAACACCATATATTTT. Its protein product is CASSQRGSGNTIYF.

This clone has just one count. The V call is TRBV29-1, the J call TRBJ2-5, with TRBD1 matching over 9 bases. In germline, CDR1 is SQVTM, CDR2 ANQGSEA. This CDR3 comprises 14 residues. Trimming removed 4 bases from V and 4 bases from J; junction bases left unmatched: 7. This chain's CDR3 is CSVVTGGNRETQYF. DNA for the CDR3: TGCAGCGTTGTGACAGGGGGTAATCGAGAGACCCAGTACTTC. The variable domain in full, with the rest retrieved from reference TRBV29-1 and TRBJ2-5, is SAVISQKPSRDICQRGTSLTIQCQVDSQVTMMFWYRQQPGQSLTLIATANQGSEATYESGFVIDKFPISRPNLTFSTLTVSNMSPEDSSIYLCSVVTGGNRETQYFGPGTRLLVL.